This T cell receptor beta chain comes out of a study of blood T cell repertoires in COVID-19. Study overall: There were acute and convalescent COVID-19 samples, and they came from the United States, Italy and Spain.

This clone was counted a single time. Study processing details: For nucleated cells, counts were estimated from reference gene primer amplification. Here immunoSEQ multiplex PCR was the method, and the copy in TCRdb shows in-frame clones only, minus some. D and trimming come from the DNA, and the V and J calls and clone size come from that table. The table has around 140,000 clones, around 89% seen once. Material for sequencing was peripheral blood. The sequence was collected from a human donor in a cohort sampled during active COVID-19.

CDR3 region: CASSTPSGPIQETQYF. DNA for the CDR3: TGTGCCAGCAGCACGCCTAGCGGGCCGATCCAAGAGACCCAGTACTTC. The genes are TRBV7-3 and TRBJ2-5; 8 bases agree with TRBD2. After removal of 5 bases from V and 1 base from J, the junction contained 9 bases not matched to a gene. The germline gives CDR1 SGHTA, CDR2 FQGTGA. The CDR3 covers 16 residues.